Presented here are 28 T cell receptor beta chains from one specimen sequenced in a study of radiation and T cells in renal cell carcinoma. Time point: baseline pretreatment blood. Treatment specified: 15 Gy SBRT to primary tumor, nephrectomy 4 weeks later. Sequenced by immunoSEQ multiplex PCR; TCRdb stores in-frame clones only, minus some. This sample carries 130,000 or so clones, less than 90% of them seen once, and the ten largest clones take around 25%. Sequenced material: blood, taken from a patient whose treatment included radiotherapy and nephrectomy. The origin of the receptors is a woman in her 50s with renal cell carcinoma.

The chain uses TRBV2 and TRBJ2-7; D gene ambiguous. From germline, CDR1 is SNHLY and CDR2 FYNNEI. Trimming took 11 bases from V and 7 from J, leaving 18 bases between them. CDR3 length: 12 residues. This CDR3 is CAGGKVGNEQYF. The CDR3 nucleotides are TGTGCCGGTGGGAAGGTAGGCAATGAGCAGTACTTC.

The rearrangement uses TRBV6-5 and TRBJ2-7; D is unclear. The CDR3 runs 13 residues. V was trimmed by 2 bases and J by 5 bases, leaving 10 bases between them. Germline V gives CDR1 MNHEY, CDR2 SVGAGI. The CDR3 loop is CASSYREGHEQYF. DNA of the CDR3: TGTGCCAGCAGTTACCGCGAAGGCCACGAGCAGTACTTC.

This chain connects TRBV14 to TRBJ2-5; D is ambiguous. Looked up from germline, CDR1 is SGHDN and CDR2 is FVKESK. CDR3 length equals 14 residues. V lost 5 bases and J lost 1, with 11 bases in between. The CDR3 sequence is CASSIKRTQETQYF. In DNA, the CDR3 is TGTGCCAGCAGCATAAAGCGAACCCAAGAGACCCAGTACTTC.

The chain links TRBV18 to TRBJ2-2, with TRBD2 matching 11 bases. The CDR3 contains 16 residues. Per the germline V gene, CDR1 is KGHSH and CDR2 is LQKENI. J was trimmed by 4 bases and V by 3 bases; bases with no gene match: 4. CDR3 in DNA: TGTGCCAGCTCACCGTCCGGGACTAGCGGCACCGGGGAGCTGTTTTTT. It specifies CASSPSGTSGTGELFF.

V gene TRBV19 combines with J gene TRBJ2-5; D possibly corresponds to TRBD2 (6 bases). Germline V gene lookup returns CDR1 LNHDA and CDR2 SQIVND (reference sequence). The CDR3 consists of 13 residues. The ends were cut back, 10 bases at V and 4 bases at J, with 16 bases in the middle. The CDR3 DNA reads TGTGCCACTAAAATGGGCGGGACAGAGACCCAGTACTTC. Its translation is CATKMGGTETQYF.

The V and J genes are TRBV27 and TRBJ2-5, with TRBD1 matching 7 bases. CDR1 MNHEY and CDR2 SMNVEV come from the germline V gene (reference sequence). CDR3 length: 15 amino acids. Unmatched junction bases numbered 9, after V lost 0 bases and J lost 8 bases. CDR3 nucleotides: TGTGCCAGCAGTTTATCTCGGCAGGGGGTTGGTACCCAGTACTTC. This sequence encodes CASSLSRQGVGTQYF.

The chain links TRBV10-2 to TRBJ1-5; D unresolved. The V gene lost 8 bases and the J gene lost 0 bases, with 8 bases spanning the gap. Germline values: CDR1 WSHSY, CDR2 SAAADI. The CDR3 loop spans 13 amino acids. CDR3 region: CASVHISNQPQHF. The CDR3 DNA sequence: TGCGCCAGCGTCCATATTAGCAATCAGCCCCAGCATTTT.

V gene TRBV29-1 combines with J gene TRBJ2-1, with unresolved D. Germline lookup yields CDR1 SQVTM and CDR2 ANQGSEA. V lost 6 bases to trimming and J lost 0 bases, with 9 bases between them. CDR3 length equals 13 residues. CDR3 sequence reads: CSVKDGSYNEQFF. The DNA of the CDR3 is TGCAGCGTAAAGGATGGCTCCTACAATGAGCAGTTCTTC.

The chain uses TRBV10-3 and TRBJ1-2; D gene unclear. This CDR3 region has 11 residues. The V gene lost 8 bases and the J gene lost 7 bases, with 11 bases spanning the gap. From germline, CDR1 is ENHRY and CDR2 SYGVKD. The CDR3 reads CAISGGVGYTF. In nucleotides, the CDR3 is TGTGCCATCTCCGGTGGGGTTGGCTACACCTTC.

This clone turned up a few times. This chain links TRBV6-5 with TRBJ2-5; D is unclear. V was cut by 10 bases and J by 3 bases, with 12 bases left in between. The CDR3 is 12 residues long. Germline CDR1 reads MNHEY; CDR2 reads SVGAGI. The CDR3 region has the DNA TGTGCCACAATGAAAAGTGAAGAGACCCAGTACTTC. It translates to CATMKSEETQYF.

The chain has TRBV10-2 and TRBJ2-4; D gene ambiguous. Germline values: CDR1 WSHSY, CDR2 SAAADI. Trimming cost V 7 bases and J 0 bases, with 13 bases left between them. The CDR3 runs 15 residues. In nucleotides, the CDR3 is TGCGCCAGCACCCACCCGATACGAGCCAAAAACATTCAGTACTTC. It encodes CASTHPIRAKNIQYF.

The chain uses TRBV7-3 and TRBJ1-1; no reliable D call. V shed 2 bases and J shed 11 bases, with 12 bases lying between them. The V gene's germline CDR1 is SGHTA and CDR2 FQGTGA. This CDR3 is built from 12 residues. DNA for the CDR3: TGTGCCAGCAGCTTATTAGAGGGCGGCGCTTTCTTT. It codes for CASSLLEGGAFF.

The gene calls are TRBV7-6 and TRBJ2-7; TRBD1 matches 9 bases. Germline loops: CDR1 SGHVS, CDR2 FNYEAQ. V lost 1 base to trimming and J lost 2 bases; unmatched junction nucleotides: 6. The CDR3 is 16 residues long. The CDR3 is CASSLVGGTGTYEQYF. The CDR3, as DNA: TGTGCCAGCAGCTTAGTGGGGGGGACAGGGACCTACGAGCAGTACTTC.

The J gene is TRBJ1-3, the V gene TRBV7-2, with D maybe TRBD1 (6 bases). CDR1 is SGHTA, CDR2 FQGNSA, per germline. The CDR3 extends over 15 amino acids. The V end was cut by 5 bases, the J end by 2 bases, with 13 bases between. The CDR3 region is CASSITGSTGNTIYF. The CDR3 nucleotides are TGTGCCAGCAGCATTACAGGGAGCACTGGAAACACCATATATTTT.

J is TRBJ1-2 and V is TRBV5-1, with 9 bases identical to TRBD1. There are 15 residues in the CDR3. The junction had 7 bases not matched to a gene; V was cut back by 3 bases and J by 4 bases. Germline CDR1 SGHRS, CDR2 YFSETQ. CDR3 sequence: CASSSGQGDFYGYTF. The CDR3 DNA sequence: TGCGCCAGCAGCTCGGGACAGGGTGACTTCTATGGCTACACCTTC.

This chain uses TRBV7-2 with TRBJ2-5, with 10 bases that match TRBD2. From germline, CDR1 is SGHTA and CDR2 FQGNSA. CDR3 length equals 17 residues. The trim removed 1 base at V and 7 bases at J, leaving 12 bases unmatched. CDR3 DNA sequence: TGTGCCAGCAGCTTAGGTCGGACTAGCGGTTTCCAAAGGACCCAGTACTTC. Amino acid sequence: CASSLGRTSGFQRTQYF.

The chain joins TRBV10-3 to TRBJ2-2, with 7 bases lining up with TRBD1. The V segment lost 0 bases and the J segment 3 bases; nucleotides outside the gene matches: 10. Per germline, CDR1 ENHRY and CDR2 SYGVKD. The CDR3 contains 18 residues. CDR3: CAISESKSRTGYTGELFF. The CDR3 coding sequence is TGTGCCATCAGTGAGTCGAAGTCGAGGACAGGATACACCGGGGAGCTGTTTTTT.

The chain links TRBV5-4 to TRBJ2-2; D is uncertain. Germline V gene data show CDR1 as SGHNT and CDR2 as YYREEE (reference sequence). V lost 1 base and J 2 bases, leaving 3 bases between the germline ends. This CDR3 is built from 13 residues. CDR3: CASSLLNTGELFF. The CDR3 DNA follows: TGTGCCAGCAGCTTGCTAAACACCGGGGAGCTGTTTTTT.

The CDR3 sequence is CASSSGLPSNTEAFF. The CDR3 DNA sequence: TGTGCCAGCAGCTCGGGGCTTCCATCGAACACTGAAGCTTTCTTT. This chain joins TRBV13 and TRBJ1-1; possibly TRBD1 for D (5 bases). Between the trimmed V and J ends, which lost 4 bases and 1 base, there was a span of 13 bases. The CDR3 loop spans 15 amino acids. Germline V lookup: CDR1 PRHDT, CDR2 FYEKMQ (reference sequence).

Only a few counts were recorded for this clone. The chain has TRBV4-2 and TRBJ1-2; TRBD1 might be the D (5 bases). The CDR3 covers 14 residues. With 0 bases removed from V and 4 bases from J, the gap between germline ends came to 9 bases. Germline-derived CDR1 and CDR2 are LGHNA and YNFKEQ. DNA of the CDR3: TGTGCCAGCAGCCAAGATCTCACAGGCTATGGCTACACCTTC. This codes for CASSQDLTGYGYTF.

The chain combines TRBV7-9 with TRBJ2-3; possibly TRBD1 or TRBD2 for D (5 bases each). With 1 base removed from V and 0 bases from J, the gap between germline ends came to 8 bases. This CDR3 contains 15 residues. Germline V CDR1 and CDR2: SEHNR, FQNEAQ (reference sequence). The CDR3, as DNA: TGTGCCAGCAGCTTAGGGGGACCTAGCACAGATACGCAGTATTTT. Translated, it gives CASSLGGPSTDTQYF. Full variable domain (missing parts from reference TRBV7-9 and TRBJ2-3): DTGVSQNPRHKITKRGQNVTFRCDPISEHNRLYWYRQTLGQGPEFLTYFQNEAQLEKSRLLSDRFSAERPKGSFSTLEIQRTEQGDSAMYLCASSLGGPSTDTQYFGPGTRLTVL.

The CDR3 sequence is CASSLTPSGSGEQYF. CDR3 nucleotides: TGTGCCAGCAGCTTAACGCCTAGCGGGAGTGGCGAGCAGTACTTC. J is TRBJ2-7 and V is TRBV7-3, with TRBD2 identical over 10 bases. The CDR3 sequence is 15 residues long. Losses at the gene ends were 0 bases for V and 6 bases for J; bases not matched to a gene: 5. CDR1 is SGHTA and CDR2 is FQGTGA in the germline V gene.

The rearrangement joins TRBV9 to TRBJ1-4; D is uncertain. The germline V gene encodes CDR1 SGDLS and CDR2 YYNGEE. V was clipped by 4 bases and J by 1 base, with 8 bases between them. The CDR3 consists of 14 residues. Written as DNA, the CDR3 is TGTGCCAGCAGCCCTGAGGTAACTAATGAAAAACTGTTTTTT. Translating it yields CASSPEVTNEKLFF.

The CDR3: CASSYGQGASTEAFF. As DNA, the CDR3 is TGTGCCAGCAGCTATGGCCAGGGGGCGAGCACTGAAGCTTTCTTT. J is TRBJ1-1 and V is TRBV7-8; TRBD1 matches at 8 bases. Germline V gives CDR1 SGHVS, CDR2 FQNEAQ. The CDR3 is 15 amino acids. The ends lost 4 bases at V and 4 bases at J; junction bases unmatched: 8.

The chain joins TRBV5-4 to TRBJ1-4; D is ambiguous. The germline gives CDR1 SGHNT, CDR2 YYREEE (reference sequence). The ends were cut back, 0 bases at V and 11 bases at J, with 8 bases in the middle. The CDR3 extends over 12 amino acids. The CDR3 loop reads CASSLAGRKLFF. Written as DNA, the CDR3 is TGTGCCAGCAGCTTGGCCGGGAGGAAACTGTTTTTT.

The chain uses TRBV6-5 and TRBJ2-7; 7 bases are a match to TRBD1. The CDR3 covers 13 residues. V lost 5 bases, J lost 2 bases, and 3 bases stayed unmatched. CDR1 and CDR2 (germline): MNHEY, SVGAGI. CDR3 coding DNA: TGTGCCAGCAGTCTTACAGGGGCCTACGAGCAGTACTTC. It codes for CASSLTGAYEQYF.

This chain's CDR3 is CASSYGRIRDEQYF. CDR3 bases: TGTGCCAGTAGTTACGGACGAATAAGGGACGAGCAGTACTTC. The V and J genes are TRBV19 and TRBJ2-7; D is ambiguous. The germline V gene encodes CDR1 LNHDA and CDR2 SQIVND (reference sequence). CDR3 length: 14 amino acids. V gave up 5 bases and J gave up 5 bases, with 16 bases separating them.

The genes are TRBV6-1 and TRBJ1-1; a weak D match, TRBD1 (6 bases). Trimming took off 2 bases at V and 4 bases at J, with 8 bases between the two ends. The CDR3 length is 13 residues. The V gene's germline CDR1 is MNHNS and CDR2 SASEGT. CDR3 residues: CASSESGATEAFF. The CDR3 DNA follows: TGTGCCAGCAGTGAATCAGGGGCCACTGAAGCTTTCTTT.